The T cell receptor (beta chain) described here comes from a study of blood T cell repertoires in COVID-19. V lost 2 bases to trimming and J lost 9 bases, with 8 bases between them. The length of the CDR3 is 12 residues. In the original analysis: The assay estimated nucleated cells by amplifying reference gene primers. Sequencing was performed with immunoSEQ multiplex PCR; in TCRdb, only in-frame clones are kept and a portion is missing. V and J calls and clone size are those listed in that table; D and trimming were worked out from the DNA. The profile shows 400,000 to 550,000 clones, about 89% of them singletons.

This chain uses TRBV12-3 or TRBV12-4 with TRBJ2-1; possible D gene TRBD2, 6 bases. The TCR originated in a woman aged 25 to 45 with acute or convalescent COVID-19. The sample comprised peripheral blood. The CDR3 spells CASSLNGGEQFF. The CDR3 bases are TGTGCCAGCAGTTTAAACGGGGGTGAGCAGTTCTTC.